This T cell receptor beta chain was observed in a study of CD8 T cells in ankylosing spondylitis. This CDR3 has 13 amino acids. V was cut by 5 bases and J by 5 bases, with 10 bases left in between. Germline V gene sequence: CDR1 SEHNR, CDR2 FQNEAQ (reference sequence). Notes on the study in general: Clones linked to disease, bearing a CD8+ phenotype, were relatively rare in peripheral blood. One TCR beta motif, made up of several highly homologous variants, appeared characteristic of ankylosing spondylitis blood. It was reported that disease-linked clones were significantly enriched in matched ankylosing spondylitis synovial fluid.

Library preparation for TCR beta used quantitative 5'-RACE with molecular barcodes. TCRdb recomputed calls from the 5' RACE reads with MiXCR, one row per CDR3 protein. Here the sample spans about 240,000 distinct CDR3 sequences, around 9.1% being singletons. This clonotype was seen many times. The antigen is not known. The gene calls are TRBV7-9 and TRBJ2-1; D uncertain. Sequencing used blood, either unsorted or a sorted T cell fraction (not recorded which). This clonotype was sampled from a male donor with ankylosing spondylitis or in good health (not recorded which). The DNA of the CDR3 is TGTGCCAGCAGCCGGACGCTAAACAATGAGCAGTTCTTC. Translated, it gives CASSRTLNNEQFF.